This TCR beta chain was recovered during a study of Ad26.COV2.S vaccination and SARS-CoV-2 variants. In the study overall: Enrolled in COV1001, the donor was in the Ad26.COV2.S trial arm, which received the vaccine. Donor got 5x10^10 or 1x10^11 viral particles of Ad26.COV2.S.

Regarding this clone: What it recognizes is unknown.

Method: immunoSEQ multiplex PCR; TCRdb's copy keeps in-frame clones and lacks some. The sample records hundreds of thousands of clones, approximately 86% being singletons. Treatment defined: over 15 received Ad26.COV2.S at low or high dose, single or two shots; five or six received placebo; per-sample allocation not given. Sampling was done on day 63 after the first vaccine or placebo injection. Per germline, CDR1 MNHEY and CDR2 SVGEGT. CDR3 length: 16 residues. The ends lost 2 bases at V and 0 bases at J; junction bases unmatched: 6. Study findings and constraints: Comparability of non-spike TCR breadth was observed across vaccine and placebo recipients.

The sample in question was peripheral blood, obtained in a trial of Ad26.COV2.S vaccine versus placebo. The clonotype originates from a person aged 18-60 years who received the Ad26.COV2.S COVID-19 vaccine or a placebo. The V gene is TRBV6-2 or TRBV6-3, the J gene TRBJ2-5; 7 nucleotides match TRBD1. CDR3 sequence reads: CASSYLLGTDQETQYF. The CDR3, as DNA: TGTGCCAGCAGTTACCTCCTCGGGACAGACCAAGAGACCCAGTACTTC.